This TCR beta chain was recorded in a study of blood T cell repertoires in COVID-19 (dated by TCRdb to about 2020). As for the study more broadly: The collaborator samples originated in the United States, Italy and Spain and spanned the acute and convalescent phases of COVID-19. The material from the prospective study consisted of cDNA or gDNA derived from T cells, B-cell-depleted T cells, or PBMCs. The dataset comprised deeply sampled blood TCRbeta repertoires from subjects exposed to, actively infected with, or recovered from COVID-19. The repertoires were released in a freely available public database intended as a resource for research on the immune response to SARS-CoV-2. The samples were drawn from two sources: the first 160 participants of the ongoing ImmuneRACE study, and over 950 subjects contributed by 6 global collaborators. Sample metadata almost always included a de-identified subject ID, COVID-19 status, age in years and sex. Where available, HLA class I and class II types were taken from metadata supplied by the sample provider and were not determined by assay-based typing. Study-wide conclusions, independent of this receptor: The amount of clinical and demographic metadata varied by source and participant and was provided uncurated.

TCRbeta CDR3 regions were amplified from genomic DNA by means of the immunoSEQ Assay, a bias-controlled multiplex PCR. From the authors' description of their analysis: Nucleated cell counts per sample were estimated from amplification of reference gene primers within the assay. To quantify the absolute abundance of each unique TCRbeta CDR3 rearrangement, sequence reads were collapsed and filtered. For each sample, productive Simpson clonality was calculated as the square root of Simpson's diversity index across productive rearrangements. The table comes from immuneACCESS by way of TCRdb, which keeps in-frame sequences with V and J called. Part of the clones is missing from these tables; in studies checked, under half for an unresolved V gene and the rest for unknown reasons. That table is the source of V, J and clone size, and D and trimming were worked out from the DNA. Counted in this sample were some 400,000 clones; under 90% of them appeared once. Together, the top ten hold about 1.8% of the sample.

About this clone itself: No cognate antigen has been identified for it. No per-base quality is available; no much larger clone lies one base away.

Enrolling through a virtual design, the prospective study's participants ranged in age from roughly 18 to 100 years and lived across roughly 23 United States geographic areas. Cohort assignment in the prospective study relied on participant-reported clinical history from a screening survey and a study questionnaire. ImmuneRACE Cohort 3 recovered participants were defined by two consecutive negative NP/OP PCR tests, healthcare professional clearance, or symptom resolution. Each participant in the prospective study had whole blood, serum and a nasopharyngeal or oropharyngeal swab collected by mobile phlebotomists. Prospective study participants could optionally give additional blood draws and questionnaires over a roughly two-month period. Prospective study blood samples were shipped either frozen or at room temperature before DNA extraction. The CDR3 holds 17 amino acids from the cysteine to the phenylalanine. Kept here is only the CDR3 DNA, which spans 51 bases and is read in frame from base 1. The germline V gene gives CDR1 as SGHDT and CDR2 as YYEEEE. The germline V and J ends show losses of 5 bases and 2 bases respectively, and no gene match explains 12 bases of the junction.

This TCR was sampled from a woman in her 30s who had recovered from COVID-19. This chain joins TRBV5-6 to TRBJ2-2; 7 bases in the junction line up with TRBD2. The specimen was PBMCs or T cells enriched from blood (not recorded which). The DNA sequence follows: TGTGCCAGCAGGCCTTTTAGCAGGGACTATAACACCGGGGAGCTGTTTTTT. The translation is CASRPFSRDYNTGELFF. Where the CDR3 stops, the reference TRBV5-6 and TRBJ2-2 genes take over; the full variable domain is DAGVTQSPTHLIKTRGQQVTLRCSPKSGHDTVSWYQQALGQGPQFIFQYYEEEERQRGNFPDRFSGHQFPNYSSELNVNALLLGDSALYLCASRPFSRDYNTGELFFGEGSRLTVL.